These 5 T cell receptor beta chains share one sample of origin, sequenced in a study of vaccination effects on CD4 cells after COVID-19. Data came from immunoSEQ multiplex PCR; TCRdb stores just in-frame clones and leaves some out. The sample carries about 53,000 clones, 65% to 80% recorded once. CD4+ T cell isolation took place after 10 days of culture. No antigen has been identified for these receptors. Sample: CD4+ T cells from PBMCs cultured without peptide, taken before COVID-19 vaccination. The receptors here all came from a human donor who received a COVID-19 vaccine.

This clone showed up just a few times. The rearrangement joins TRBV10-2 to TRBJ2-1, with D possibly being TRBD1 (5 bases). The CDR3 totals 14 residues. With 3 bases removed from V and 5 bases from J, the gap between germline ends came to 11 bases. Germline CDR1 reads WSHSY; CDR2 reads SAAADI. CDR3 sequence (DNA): TGCGCCAGCAGTGATCGGCGCAGGGACAATGAGCAGTTCTTC. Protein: CASSDRRRDNEQFF.

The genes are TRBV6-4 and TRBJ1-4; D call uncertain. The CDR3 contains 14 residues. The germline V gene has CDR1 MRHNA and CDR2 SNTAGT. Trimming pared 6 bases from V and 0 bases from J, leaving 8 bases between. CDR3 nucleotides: TGTGCCAGCAGACATTATGCAACTAATGAAAAACTGTTTTTT. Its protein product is CASRHYATNEKLFF.

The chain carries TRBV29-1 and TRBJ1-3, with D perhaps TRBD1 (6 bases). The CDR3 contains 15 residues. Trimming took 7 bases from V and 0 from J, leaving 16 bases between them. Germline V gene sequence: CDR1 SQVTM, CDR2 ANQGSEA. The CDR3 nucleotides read TGCAGCGATTTAAGACAGGCCCCCTCTGGAAACACCATATATTTT. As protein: CSDLRQAPSGNTIYF. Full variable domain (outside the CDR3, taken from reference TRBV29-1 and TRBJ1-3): SAVISQKPSRDICQRGTSLTIQCQVDSQVTMMFWYRQQPGQSLTLIATANQGSEATYESGFVIDKFPISRPNLTFSTLTVSNMSPEDSSIYLCSDLRQAPSGNTIYFGEGSWLTVV.

CDR3 bases: TGTGCCAGCAGCTTAGCCGGGGGAGAGACCCAGTACTTC. This codes for CASSLAGGETQYF. The chain employs TRBV7-2 and TRBJ2-5, with a weak D call TRBD2 (6 bases). The CDR3 contains 13 residues. V gave up 0 bases and J gave up 4 bases, with 6 bases separating them. In germline, CDR1 is SGHTA, CDR2 FQGNSA.

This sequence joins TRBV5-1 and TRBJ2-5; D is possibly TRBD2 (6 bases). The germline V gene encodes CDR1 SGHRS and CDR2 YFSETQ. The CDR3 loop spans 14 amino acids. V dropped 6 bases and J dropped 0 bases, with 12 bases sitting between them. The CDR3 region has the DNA TGCGCCAGCAAGGGCGGGACGTACCAAGAGACCCAGTACTTC. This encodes CASKGGTYQETQYF.